This is a list of T cell receptor beta chains from one sample in a study of blood T cells in healthy people across ages. TCRdb used MiXCR to reprocess the 5' RACE reads, holding one entry per CDR3 protein. This sample carries about 1.4 million distinct CDR3 sequences, around 55% of them seen once, and the ten largest clones take under 8.5%. Sequencing used blood. The source of these receptors is a man aged 18 to 30 in good health. Both conserved end residues are part of each CDR3.

CDR3 protein	V gene	J gene	CDR3 length
CAISGTRGGGNSPLHF	TRBV10-3	TRBJ1-6	16
CASSLQGSTYEQYF	TRBV7-8	TRBJ2-7	14
CASSQQGSGNNEQFF	TRBV18	TRBJ2-1	15
CASSPRGGGILNEQYF	TRBV9	TRBJ2-7	16
CASSLDGRETQFF	TRBV5-1	TRBJ2-1	13
CSVAQGLSYEQYF	TRBV29-1	TRBJ2-7	13
CSAREGGQPTDTQYF	TRBV20-1	TRBJ2-3	15
CATSRTHLEDPYNSPLHF	TRBV15	TRBJ1-6	18
CASSPSRTSGSDTQYF	TRBV4-1	TRBJ2-3	16
CASSFLDRANEQFF	TRBV12-3/TRBV12-4	TRBJ2-1	14
CASRDRVSYNSPLHF	TRBV4-1	TRBJ1-6	15
CSARWGGEKLFF	TRBV20-1	TRBJ1-4	12
CASKRAGYNEQYF	TRBV7-9	NA	13
CASSPPLETDTQYF	TRBV4-1	TRBJ2-3	14
CASSESAGAGNTIYF	TRBV25-1	TRBJ1-3	15
CASGADGSYEQYF	TRBV25-1	TRBJ2-7	13
CAVGNQGNQPQHF	TRBV10-3	TRBJ1-5	13
CASSPDATGPYGYTF	TRBV7-2	TRBJ1-2	15
CASSPHATTPYEQYF	TRBV4-3	NA	15
CSALDRGSNQPQHF	TRBV20-1	TRBJ1-5	14
CSVVGFGGATGELFF	TRBV29-1	TRBJ2-2	15
CALRRLTDTEAFF	TRBV12-3/TRBV12-4	TRBJ1-1	13